Following are 23 T cell receptor beta chains from one sample sequenced in a study of blood T cell repertoires in COVID-19. Only in-frame clones appear in the TCRdb table, and some are missing; sequencing was by immunoSEQ multiplex PCR. The sample has under 250,000 clones, around nine tenths seen once; the top ten hold about a sixth. Sequenced: peripheral blood. These receptor sequences come from a man aged 50 or older with COVID-19, enrolled during active disease.

This clone was seen once. This chain links TRBV2 with TRBJ2-3; D gene ambiguous. Germline V gene data show CDR1 as SNHLY and CDR2 as FYNNEI. The CDR3 loop spans 14 amino acids. Between the trimmed V and J ends, which lost 6 bases and 2 bases, there was a span of 12 bases. The CDR3: CASREQPHTDTQYF. CDR3 sequence (DNA): TGTGCCAGCAGGGAGCAACCGCACACAGATACGCAGTATTTT. The variable domain in full, with the rest retrieved from reference TRBV2 and TRBJ2-3, is EPEVTQTPSHQVTQMGQEVILRCVPISNHLYFYWYRQILGQKVEFLVSFYNNEISEKSEIFDDQFSVERPDGSNFTLKIRSTKLEDSAMYFCASREQPHTDTQYFGPGTRLTVL.

The V gene is TRBV18, the J gene TRBJ2-1, with 7 bases matching TRBD1. Germline V gene data show CDR1 as KGHSH and CDR2 as LQKENI. This CDR3 contains 15 residues. V shed 2 bases, J shed 9 bases, and the junction held 10 bases outside the gene matches. This chain's CDR3 is CASSPGTEPGVEQFF. CDR3 bases: TGTGCCAGCTCACCAGGGACAGAGCCGGGCGTTGAGCAGTTCTTC. The full variable domain, in which reference TRBV18 and TRBJ2-1 provide the parts outside the CDR3, is NAGVMQNPRHLVRRRGQEARLRCSPMKGHSHVYWYRQLPEEGLKFMVYLQKENIIDESGMPKERFSAEFPKEGPSILRIQQVVRGDSAAYFCASSPGTEPGVEQFFGPGTRLTVL.

The gene calls are TRBV6-5 and TRBJ2-7; weak D call: TRBD2 (6 bases). Germline lookup yields CDR1 MNHEY and CDR2 SVGAGI. V was shortened by 6 bases and J by 6 bases, with 15 bases between the two germline ends. The CDR3 has 13 residues. DNA of the CDR3: TGTGCCAGCAGCCGAAAACTGGGGGGCGAGCAGTACTTC. This encodes CASSRKLGGEQYF.

Here the CDR3 reads CASSPFGTGAGELFF. The CDR3 DNA reads TGTGCCAGCTCACCATTTGGGACAGGGGCCGGGGAGCTGTTTTTT. This chain links TRBV18 with TRBJ2-2; 10 positions match TRBD1. Germline trimming cut 2 bases from V and 6 bases from J; bases unmatched to any gene: 3. The CDR3 extends over 15 amino acids. Per the germline V gene, CDR1 is KGHSH and CDR2 is LQKENI. Full variable domain (missing parts from reference TRBV18 and TRBJ2-2): NAGVMQNPRHLVRRRGQEARLRCSPMKGHSHVYWYRQLPEEGLKFMVYLQKENIIDESGMPKERFSAEFPKEGPSILRIQQVVRGDSAAYFCASSPFGTGAGELFFGEGSRLTVL.

The chain carries TRBV28 and TRBJ1-2, with a weak D call TRBD1 (5 bases). With 8 bases removed from V and 4 bases from J, the gap between germline ends came to 17 bases. The CDR3 contains 14 residues. Per germline, CDR1 MDHEN and CDR2 SYDVKM. CDR3 nucleotides: TGTGCCAGCGACCCGGGGGGAATTAGCTATGGCTACACCTTC. Protein product: CASDPGGISYGYTF.

This clone was seen a few times. The chain links TRBV7-9 to TRBJ2-4; 7 nucleotides align to TRBD2. The CDR3 sequence is 18 residues long. CDR1 and CDR2 (germline): SEHNR, FQNEAQ (reference sequence). J gave up 0 bases and V 5 bases, and 13 bases lay outside the gene matches. CDR3 DNA sequence: TGTGCCAGCAGCCCGACTAGCTGGGAAAAATTAGCCAAAAACATTCAGTACTTC. Protein: CASSPTSWEKLAKNIQYF.

This chain uses TRBV30 with TRBJ1-3, with D possibly matching TRBD1 (5 bases). The CDR3 runs 17 residues. From germline, CDR1 is GTSNPN and CDR2 SVGIG (reference sequence). V gave up 3 bases and J gave up 4 bases, with 22 bases separating them. CDR3 nucleotide sequence: TGTGCCTGGAGGCTCCCGCTGGGCAGGGCGTCCGGAAACACCATATATTTT. This translates into CAWRLPLGRASGNTIYF.

CDR3 sequence reads: CASLKESATNEKLFF. In nucleotides, the CDR3 is TGTGCCAGCCTTAAAGAGTCTGCAACTAATGAAAAACTGTTTTTT. This chain uses TRBV2 with TRBJ1-4, with D hard to call. The V gene lost 8 bases and the J gene lost 0 bases, with 13 bases spanning the gap. The CDR3 is made up of 15 amino acids. Germline V gene sequence: CDR1 SNHLY, CDR2 FYNNEI. Full variable domain (rest looked up from reference TRBV2 and TRBJ1-4): EPEVTQTPSHQVTQMGQEVILRCVPISNHLYFYWYRQILGQKVEFLVSFYNNEISEKSEIFDDQFSVERPDGSNFTLKIRSTKLEDSAMYFCASLKESATNEKLFFGSGTQLSVL.

This clone occurred once. This chain links TRBV11-2 with TRBJ2-5; the D is unclear. The CDR3 consists of 13 residues. Germline V gene data show CDR1 as SGHAT and CDR2 as FQNNGV. Trimming took off 2 bases at V and 2 bases at J, with 6 bases between the two ends. The CDR3, as DNA: TGTGCCAGCAGCTTAAGCCGGCAAGAGACCCAGTACTTC. It is translated as CASSLSRQETQYF.

This chain connects TRBV18 to TRBJ1-1; TRBD1 agrees at 9 bases. The length of the CDR3 is 12 residues. The trim removed 3 bases at V and 11 bases at J, leaving 4 bases unmatched. Germline V lookup: CDR1 KGHSH, CDR2 LQKENI. The DNA of the CDR3 is TGTGCCAGCTCACCTAGGACAGGGGACGCTTTCTTT. Translation gives CASSPRTGDAFF. Full variable domain (rest looked up from reference TRBV18 and TRBJ1-1): NAGVMQNPRHLVRRRGQEARLRCSPMKGHSHVYWYRQLPEEGLKFMVYLQKENIIDESGMPKERFSAEFPKEGPSILRIQQVVRGDSAAYFCASSPRTGDAFFGQGTRLTVV.

V is TRBV6-6 and J is TRBJ2-7; TRBD2 matches at 7 bases. Germline loops: CDR1 MNHNY, CDR2 SVGAGI (reference sequence). The CDR3 covers 13 residues. V trimming: 5 bases; J trimming: 6 bases; junction bases outside the gene matches: 7. CDR3 in amino acids: CASSTGLPLEQYF. CDR3 DNA: TGTGCCAGCAGTACGGGACTACCCCTCGAGCAGTACTTC.

The genes are TRBV18 and TRBJ2-7; 7 bases are a match to TRBD2. Germline lookup yields CDR1 KGHSH and CDR2 LQKENI. Unmatched junction bases numbered 14, after V lost 6 bases and J lost 9 bases. This CDR3 is built from 14 residues. This CDR3 is CASSPGGSTLGQYF. CDR3 DNA: TGTGCCAGCTCCCCCGGCGGGAGCACCCTCGGGCAGTACTTC.

The CDR3 coding sequence is TGCGCCAGCAGCAAGACAGGGTCGAACAATGAGCAGTTCTTC. It codes for CASSKTGSNNEQFF. This chain joins TRBV5-1 and TRBJ2-1, with 7 bases fitting TRBD1. V shed 4 bases, J shed 5 bases, and the junction held 6 bases outside the gene matches. This CDR3 region has 14 residues. Germline lookup yields CDR1 SGHRS and CDR2 YFSETQ.

This chain links TRBV24-1 with TRBJ2-5, with D perhaps TRBD2 (6 bases). The germline V gene has CDR1 KGHDR and CDR2 SFDVKD. The CDR3 has 15 residues. V was pared by 6 bases and J by 5 bases, with 18 bases between. The CDR3 DNA sequence: TGTGCCACCAGTATCCCGGGGGTTGGAGGGGAGACCCAGTACTTC. It yields the protein CATSIPGVGGETQYF.

This chain joins TRBV5-1 and TRBJ2-3; the match to TRBD1 covers 10 bases. V lost 2 bases and J lost 3; bases outside the gene matches: 12. Germline V gene lookup returns CDR1 SGHRS and CDR2 YFSETQ. The CDR3 has 18 residues. The CDR3 sequence is CASSFWSKGQGLTDTQYF. The DNA of the CDR3 is TGCGCCAGCAGCTTTTGGAGCAAGGGACAGGGGTTGACAGATACGCAGTATTTT.

Notes on this clone: In the same sample, other DNA sequences code for this CDR3. The gene calls are TRBV4-3 and TRBJ1-5; TRBD1 might be the D (6 bases). V was cut by 4 bases and J by 6 bases, with 19 bases left in between. This CDR3 region has 16 residues. Germline V gene data show CDR1 as LGHNA and CDR2 as YSLEER. The CDR3 spells CASSRGRGAGAQPQHF. In DNA, the CDR3 is TGCGCCAGCAGCCGGGGGCGGGGGGCGGGCGCTCAGCCCCAGCATTTT.

This chain uses TRBV23-1 with TRBJ2-4, with TRBD2 matching 15 bases. TRBV23-1 is annotated as an ORF whose role is uncertain. This CDR3 contains 20 residues. Unmatched junction bases numbered 7, after V lost 0 bases and J lost 1 base. CDR3 nucleotide sequence: TGCGCCAGCAGTCAATCCAGGACTAGCGGGAGGGTTGAGGCCAAAAACATTCAGTACTTC. Encoded protein: CASSQSRTSGRVEAKNIQYF.

This chain joins TRBV5-5 and TRBJ2-7; tentatively, D is TRBD2 (5 bases). The ends were cut back, 3 bases at V and 6 bases at J, with 19 bases in the middle. This CDR3 contains 15 residues. CDR1 and CDR2 (germline): SGHKS, YYEKEE (reference sequence). The CDR3 protein is CASSSPTHSGPEQYF. CDR3 DNA sequence: TGTGCCAGCAGCTCTCCTACACACAGCGGACCCGAGCAGTACTTC.

The chain carries TRBV10-3 and TRBJ2-3; TRBD2 matches 16 bases. Looked up from germline, CDR1 is ENHRY and CDR2 is SYGVKD. The trim removed 8 bases at V and 1 base at J, leaving 6 bases unmatched. This CDR3 contains 17 residues. The CDR3 DNA is TGTGCCATCCGCGGGACTAGCGGGGGGGCCGGCACAGATACGCAGTATTTT. Its protein product is CAIRGTSGGAGTDTQYF.

The chain couples TRBV5-5 to TRBJ2-2; D is unclear. Between the trimmed V and J ends, which lost 4 bases and 6 bases, there was a span of 4 bases. Germline CDR1 SGHKS, CDR2 YYEKEE (reference sequence). This CDR3 has 11 amino acids. The CDR3 sequence is CASSPAGELFF. As DNA, the CDR3 is TGTGCCAGCAGCCCGGCCGGGGAGCTGTTTTTT.

This chain uses TRBV30 with TRBJ2-1, with D maybe TRBD2 (6 bases). V was clipped by 5 bases and J by 14 bases, with 16 bases between them. CDR1 and CDR2 (germline): GTSNPN, SVGIG (reference sequence). This CDR3 has 11 amino acids. The CDR3 reads CAWGAGPGKFF. The CDR3 nucleotides are TGTGCCTGGGGAGCGGGCCCGGGGAAGTTCTTC.

The V call is TRBV15, the J call TRBJ1-3; TRBD1 might be the D (5 bases). V dropped 1 base and J dropped 3 bases, with 10 bases sitting between them. CDR1 LNHNV and CDR2 YYDKDF come from the germline V gene (reference sequence). The CDR3 spans 15 residues. CDR3 sequence reads: CATSRVDRNGNTIYF. As DNA, the CDR3 is TGTGCCACCAGCAGAGTTGACAGAAATGGAAACACCATATATTTT. Full variable domain (outside the CDR3, taken from reference TRBV15 and TRBJ1-3): DAMVIQNPRYQVTQFGKPVTLSCSQTLNHNVMYWYQQKSSQAPKLLFHYYDKDFNNEADTPDNFQSRRPNTSFCFLDIRSPGLGDTAMYLCATSRVDRNGNTIYFGEGSWLTVV.

The chain joins TRBV13 to TRBJ2-7; TRBD1 matches at 9 bases. CDR1 PRHDT and CDR2 FYEKMQ come from the germline V gene (reference sequence). The V segment lost 5 bases and the J segment 6 bases; nucleotides outside the gene matches: 11. The CDR3 sequence is 15 residues long. The CDR3 DNA follows: TGTGCCAGCAGCCCAACCGGGACAGGGTCTGCCGAGCAGTACTTC. It encodes CASSPTGTGSAEQYF. Together with reference TRBV13 and TRBJ2-7, the CDR3 gives the full variable domain: AAGVIQSPRHLIKEKRETATLKCYPIPRHDTVYWYQQGPGQDPQFLISFYEKMQSDKGSIPDRFSAQQFSDYHSELNMSSLELGDSALYFCASSPTGTGSAEQYFGPGTRLTVT.